This T cell receptor beta chain was profiled in a study of sequential checkpoint blockade in melanoma (dated by TCRdb to between 2019 and 2020). Some background on the complete study: Patients were assigned by 1:1 randomization to either first-line nivolumab followed by ipilimumab (arm A) or ipilimumab followed by nivolumab (arm B). Both trial sequences were followed by maintenance nivolumab.

What the work shows at the level of the full study, not this receptor alone: The model for predicting response that combines TCR metrics with mutation burden needs to be validated in larger, independent patient cohorts.

TCRbeta CDR3 regions were immunosequenced from genomic DNA with the immunoSEQ Assay. Prior to high-throughput sequencing, genomic DNA was amplified by bias-controlled multiplex PCR. The authors' pipeline ran thus. To quantify the absolute abundance of each unique TCRbeta CDR3 region, the sequences were collapsed and filtered. Clonality, defined as 1 minus Pielou's evenness, was calculated using productive rearrangements only. Clones with significantly greater frequencies in on-treatment versus baseline samples were identified using a previously published method. TCRdb stores this immuneACCESS table with in-frame sequences only. Part of the clones is absent; in the studies checked, under half of the shortfall reflects unresolved V genes, and no reason is known for the rest. From that table come the V and J calls and clone size; the DNA was used to work out D and trimming. In all, the sample holds over 25,000 clones, and 70% to 80% of those were seen once. About an eighth of the sample goes to the ten largest clones.

Sample treatment or condition, as interpreted from the label and publication: randomized to nivolumab then ipilimumab (arm A) or the reverse (arm B). None of the patients in the trial had previously been given DNA-damaging chemotherapy. Live CD3+CD8+ cells negative for CD19 and CD56 were sorted from thawed PBMCs on a FACS Aria II flow cytometer. CheckMate 064, a randomized, open-label phase II trial of sequential checkpoint blockade, was the source of the samples, all of which came from patients with melanoma. Leukapheresis was used to collect peripheral blood mononuclear cells, which were then purified with Ficoll-Paque and frozen in human serum with about 9.3% DMSO. Immediately after sorting, the purity of the sorted blood CD3+CD8+ cells was confirmed to be >98%, and DNA was then extracted. Looking up the germline V gene (reference sequence) yields CDR1 MNHEY and CDR2 SMNVEV. The V end gives up 3 bases and the J end 3 bases, leaving 4 bases in the junction not matched to a gene. The CDR3 covers 15 residues, taking in both the cysteine and the phenylalanine. Left in the record is the CDR3 DNA by itself, 45 bases read in frame from the first base.

As to this clone: What antigen it recognizes has not been identified. No much larger clone exists at a distance of one base, and base qualities are not known.

The receptor comes from a human donor with melanoma. Sequenced material: CD8+ T cells sorted from blood (inferred from file names), taken from a patient given nivolumab and ipilimumab in sequence. Here the chain combines TRBV27 and TRBJ2-7; the junction holds 11 bases that match TRBD1. The DNA sequence is as follows: TGTGCCAGCAGTTTGACCGGGACAGGGGGCTACGAGCAGTACTTC. Translated, it reads CASSLTGTGGYEQYF.